Listed here are 22 T cell receptor beta chains from one sample, sequenced in a study of technical replicates of blood from a few donors. Profiled with immunoSEQ multiplex PCR; TCRdb holds only in-frame clones, not every one. The table records over 50,000 clones, 80% to 95% of them present only once. The sequenced sample consisted of PBMCs. Receptors were obtained from a human donor in good health. Some clones in this sample may be carry-over from other donors' samples.

The chain employs TRBV4-3 and TRBJ1-1; D unclear. The germline V gene encodes CDR1 LGHNA and CDR2 YSLEER. The V end was cut by 4 bases, the J end by 5 bases, with 17 bases between. The CDR3 is made up of 15 amino acids. The CDR3 sequence: CASSPGLGRATEAFF. The CDR3 DNA is TGCGCCAGCAGCCCGGGTCTTGGGAGAGCGACTGAAGCTTTCTTT.

This clone was seen just once. V gene TRBV6-6 combines with J gene TRBJ2-7, with 10 bases that match TRBD2. The CDR3 contains 15 residues. Unmatched junction bases numbered 3, after V lost 2 bases and J lost 2 bases. The germline gives CDR1 MNHNY, CDR2 SVGAGI (reference sequence). The CDR3 DNA reads TGTGCCAGCAGTTACGGGACTAGCGCGGCCTACGAGCAGTACTTC. Its translation is CASSYGTSAAYEQYF.

The chain couples TRBV6-1 to TRBJ1-4, with 8 bases lining up with TRBD1. Germline trimming cut 1 base from V and 7 bases from J; bases unmatched to any gene: 11. Germline V CDR1 and CDR2: MNHNS, SASEGT. This CDR3 spans 17 amino acids. The CDR3: CASSEGEGQGYSEKLFF. The CDR3, as DNA: TGTGCCAGCAGTGAAGGGGAAGGACAGGGCTATAGTGAAAAACTGTTTTTT.

The rearrangement joins TRBV5-1 to TRBJ2-5, with a possible D match to TRBD2 (6 bases). The germline CDR1 and CDR2 sequences are SGHRS and YFSETQ. The V gene lost 0 bases and the J gene lost 5 bases, with 14 bases spanning the gap. The CDR3 has 15 amino acids. The CDR3 DNA is TGCGCCAGCAGCTTGGACGGGAGTTGGCTTGAGACCCAGTACTTC. Encoded protein: CASSLDGSWLETQYF.

The rearrangement links TRBV9 to TRBJ1-4, with D possibly matching TRBD1 (6 bases). The CDR3 runs 14 residues. V was cut by 4 bases and J by 8 bases, with 15 bases left in between. Germline loops: CDR1 SGDLS, CDR2 YYNGEE. CDR3 residues: CASSKDGGGEKLFF. The CDR3 DNA follows: TGTGCCAGCAGCAAGGACGGGGGGGGCGAAAAACTGTTTTTT.

This clone has just a few counts. The chain has TRBV6-1 and TRBJ1-5, with D possibly being TRBD1 (5 bases). This CDR3 is 12 amino acids long. Germline V CDR1 and CDR2: MNHNS, SASEGT. V lost 7 bases and J lost 4, with 8 bases in between. The DNA of the CDR3 is TGTGCCAGCACGGAGGGGAATCAGCCCCAGCATTTT. Encoded protein: CASTEGNQPQHF.

Only one count was recorded for this clone. The V call is TRBV2, the J call TRBJ2-7, with 8 bases fitting TRBD1. There are 13 residues in the CDR3. V was clipped by 6 bases and J by 6 bases; unmatched bases: 7. Germline CDR1 is SNHLY and CDR2 is FYNNEI. The CDR3 region has the DNA TGTGCCAGCAGACGACAGGGGAACCTCGAGCAGTACTTC. Translated, it gives CASRRQGNLEQYF.

The rearrangement joins TRBV7-2 to TRBJ1-6, with D tentatively TRBD1 (5 bases). This CDR3 comprises 16 residues. Germline CDR1 is SGHTA and CDR2 is FQGNSA. V was pared by 1 base and J by 6 bases, with 13 bases between. The DNA for the CDR3 is TGTGCCAGCAGCTTAGTGGGAGGGGTGGGTAATTCACCCCTCCACTTT. It is translated as CASSLVGGVGNSPLHF.

The chain joins TRBV4-3 to TRBJ2-3; TRBD2 might be the D (7 bases). This CDR3 has 17 amino acids. CDR1 is LGHNA and CDR2 is YSLEER in the germline V gene. The V and J ends lost 3 bases and 1 base respectively, with 17 bases between them. This chain's CDR3 is CASSQRVGGAGTDTQYF. The CDR3 nucleotides read TGCGCCAGCAGCCAGAGGGTTGGGGGGGCGGGCACAGATACGCAGTATTTT.

CDR3 loop: CATTGQGARGGNQPQHF. DNA for the CDR3: TGTGCCACTACCGGGCAGGGGGCGCGAGGCGGCAATCAGCCCCAGCATTTT. This sequence joins TRBV19 and TRBJ1-5; 8 nucleotides agree with TRBD1. The J segment lost 2 bases and the V segment lost 10 bases, leaving 16 bases of the junction unmatched. This CDR3 region has 17 residues. CDR1 is LNHDA and CDR2 is SQIVND in the germline V gene (reference sequence). Using reference TRBV19 and TRBJ1-5 for the parts outside the CDR3, the full variable domain is DGGITQSPKYLFRKEGQNVTLSCEQNLNHDAMYWYRQDPGQGLRLIYYSQIVNDFQKGDIAEGYSVSREKKESFPLTVTSAQKNPTAFYLCATTGQGARGGNQPQHFGDGTRLSIL.

A single count supports this clone. V gene TRBV29-1 combines with J gene TRBJ1-2; the D gene is possibly TRBD1 (5 bases). This CDR3 spans 12 amino acids. From germline, CDR1 is SQVTM and CDR2 ANQGSEA. With 3 bases removed from V and 3 bases from J, the gap between germline ends came to 8 bases. In DNA, the CDR3 is TGCAGCGTTGACGTGGGGCACTATGGCTACACCTTC. It encodes CSVDVGHYGYTF. Full variable domain (missing parts from reference TRBV29-1 and TRBJ1-2): SAVISQKPSRDICQRGTSLTIQCQVDSQVTMMFWYRQQPGQSLTLIATANQGSEATYESGFVIDKFPISRPNLTFSTLTVSNMSPEDSSIYLCSVDVGHYGYTFGSGTRLTVV.

This clone has only one observation. The chain recombines TRBV4-2 with TRBJ1-2; D unclear. V gave up 0 bases and J gave up 5 bases, with 10 bases separating them. CDR1 is LGHNA and CDR2 is YNFKEQ in the germline V gene. This CDR3 is built from 14 residues. In DNA, the CDR3 is TGTGCCAGCAGCCAAGATGTCATGGCTTATGGCTACACCTTC. As protein: CASSQDVMAYGYTF.

In regard to this clone: Other nucleotide sequences from this sample produce the same CDR3. The chain carries TRBV6-1 and TRBJ1-5; D gene uncertain. Germline V CDR1 and CDR2: MNHNS, SASEGT. The CDR3 contains 14 residues. Trimming took 4 bases from V and 2 from J, leaving 9 bases between them. CDR3 in amino acids: CASSGAGGNQPQHF. Here the CDR3 DNA reads TGTGCCAGCAGTGGGGCGGGTGGCAATCAGCCCCAGCATTTT.

CDR3 region: CASKTVLGLTEAFF. The CDR3 DNA reads TGTGCCAGCAAGACCGTGTTGGGGCTTACTGAAGCTTTCTTT. V gene TRBV5-6 combines with J gene TRBJ1-1, with D perhaps TRBD1 (5 bases). The CDR3 length is 14 residues. Germline CDR1 is SGHDT and CDR2 is YYEEEE. V was shortened by 6 bases and J by 5 bases, with 17 bases between the two germline ends.

This clone was seen just once. The CDR3, as DNA: TGCGCCAGCAGACTCGGACTAGCGAGAATCGGGGCAGATACGCAGTATTTT. Amino acids: CASRLGLARIGADTQYF. The chain has TRBV5-1 and TRBJ2-3, with TRBD2 identical over 9 bases. Trimming cost V 5 bases and J 4 bases; bases outside gene matches: 14. This CDR3 comprises 17 residues. Germline V lookup: CDR1 SGHRS, CDR2 YFSETQ.

CDR3 protein: CASSEAPGRDTQYF. For the CDR3, the DNA is TGTGCCAGCAGTGAAGCGCCTGGCAGAGATACGCAGTATTTT. The rearrangement links TRBV2 to TRBJ2-3; D uncertain. Germline-derived CDR1 and CDR2 are SNHLY and FYNNEI. CDR3 length: 14 residues. Trimming took off 0 bases at V and 5 bases at J, with 9 bases between the two ends.

The V and J genes are TRBV30 and TRBJ2-2; TRBD2 is a possible D gene (6 bases). V was cut by 3 bases and J by 6 bases, with 11 bases left in between. The CDR3 loop spans 13 amino acids. Germline V gives CDR1 GTSNPN, CDR2 SVGIG (reference sequence). The DNA of the CDR3 is TGTGCCTGGAGCGCCTGGGGGGCCGGGGAGCTGTTTTTT. Its protein product is CAWSAWGAGELFF.

This chain uses TRBV7-3 with TRBJ2-1; D uncertain. The CDR3 is made up of 14 amino acids. CDR1 SGHTA and CDR2 FQGTGA come from the germline V gene. V lost 2 bases, J lost 4 bases, and 9 bases lay in between. CDR3 sequence: CASSLLAGYNEQFF. CDR3 bases: TGTGCCAGCAGCTTATTAGCTGGGTACAATGAGCAGTTCTTC.

The DNA of the CDR3 is TGTGCCAGCAGCCAAGATAAGGCCCGACTAGCGCAAAGTAATGAGCAGTTCTTC. It encodes CASSQDKARLAQSNEQFF. The chain joins TRBV4-2 to TRBJ2-1; 8 bases agree with TRBD2. The V and J ends lost 0 bases and 7 bases, in that order; junction bases with no gene match: 14. The CDR3 consists of 18 residues. Germline values: CDR1 LGHNA, CDR2 YNFKEQ.

This chain joins TRBV2 and TRBJ2-7; possibly TRBD1 for D (6 bases). The CDR3 loop spans 13 amino acids. V shed 7 bases and J shed 3 bases, with 13 bases lying between them. Germline loops: CDR1 SNHLY, CDR2 FYNNEI. The CDR3 region has the DNA TGTGCCAGCAAACTGGACAGAAGCTACGAGCAGTACTTC. It yields the protein CASKLDRSYEQYF. Full variable domain (outside the CDR3, taken from reference TRBV2 and TRBJ2-7): EPEVTQTPSHQVTQMGQEVILRCVPISNHLYFYWYRQILGQKVEFLVSFYNNEISEKSEIFDDQFSVERPDGSNFTLKIRSTKLEDSAMYFCASKLDRSYEQYFGPGTRLTVT.

J is TRBJ2-3 and V is TRBV5-4, with TRBD2 matching 13 bases. The junction had 5 bases not matched to a gene; V was cut back by 2 bases and J by 5 bases. Germline CDR1 and CDR2: SGHNT and YYREEE (reference sequence). The CDR3 length is 16 residues. In DNA, the CDR3 is TGTGCCAGCAGCTTTACTAGCGGGGGGGCCAAAGATACGCAGTATTTT. Translating gives CASSFTSGGAKDTQYF.

The table lists this clone with a count of one. This chain connects TRBV5-4 to TRBJ1-4, with D possibly TRBD1 on 5 matching bases. Germline-derived CDR1 and CDR2 are SGHNT and YYREEE (reference sequence). The CDR3 is 13 residues long. V was shortened by 4 bases and J by 4 bases, with 8 bases between the two germline ends. CDR3 region: CASSQGSNEKLFF. The CDR3 coding sequence is TGTGCCAGCAGCCAGGGAAGTAATGAAAAACTGTTTTTT.